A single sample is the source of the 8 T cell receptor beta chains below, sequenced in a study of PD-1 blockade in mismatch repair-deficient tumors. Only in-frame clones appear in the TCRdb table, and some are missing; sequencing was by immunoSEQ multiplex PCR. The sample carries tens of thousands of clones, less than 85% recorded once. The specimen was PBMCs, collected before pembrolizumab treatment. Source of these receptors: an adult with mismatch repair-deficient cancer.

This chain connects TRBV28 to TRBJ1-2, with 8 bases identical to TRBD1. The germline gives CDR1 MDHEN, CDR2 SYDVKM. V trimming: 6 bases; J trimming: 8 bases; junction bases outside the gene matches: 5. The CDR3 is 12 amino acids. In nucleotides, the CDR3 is TGTGCCAGCAGGCCCCAGGGGGCGGGCTACACCTTC. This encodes CASRPQGAGYTF.

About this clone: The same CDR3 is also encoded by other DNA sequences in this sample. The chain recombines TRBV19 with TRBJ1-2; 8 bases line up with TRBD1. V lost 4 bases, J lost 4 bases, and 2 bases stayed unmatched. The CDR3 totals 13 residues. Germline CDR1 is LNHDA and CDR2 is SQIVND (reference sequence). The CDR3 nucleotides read TGTGCCAGTAGTAACACAGGGGGCTATGGCTACACCTTC. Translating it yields CASSNTGGYGYTF.

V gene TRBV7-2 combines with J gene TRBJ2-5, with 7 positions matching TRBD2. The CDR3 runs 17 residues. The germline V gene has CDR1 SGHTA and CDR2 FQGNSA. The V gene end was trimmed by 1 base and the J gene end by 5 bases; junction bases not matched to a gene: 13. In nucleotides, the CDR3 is TGTGCCAGCAGCTTAGTGGGAGGGCGATCCGGGCGGGAGACCCAGTACTTC. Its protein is CASSLVGGRSGRETQYF. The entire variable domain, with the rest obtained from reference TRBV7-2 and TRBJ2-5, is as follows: GAGVSQSPSNKVTEKGKDVELRCDPISGHTALYWYRQSLGQGLEFLIYFQGNSAPDKSGLPSDRFSAERTGGSVSTLTIQRTQQEDSAVYLCASSLVGGRSGRETQYFGPGTRLLVL.

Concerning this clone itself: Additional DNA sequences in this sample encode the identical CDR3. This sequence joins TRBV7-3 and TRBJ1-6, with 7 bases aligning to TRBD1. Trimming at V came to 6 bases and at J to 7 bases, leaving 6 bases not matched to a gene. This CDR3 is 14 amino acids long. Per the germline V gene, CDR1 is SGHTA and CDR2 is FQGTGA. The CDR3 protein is CASSFGTDNSPLHF. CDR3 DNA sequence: TGTGCCAGCAGTTTCGGGACAGACAATTCACCCCTCCACTTT.

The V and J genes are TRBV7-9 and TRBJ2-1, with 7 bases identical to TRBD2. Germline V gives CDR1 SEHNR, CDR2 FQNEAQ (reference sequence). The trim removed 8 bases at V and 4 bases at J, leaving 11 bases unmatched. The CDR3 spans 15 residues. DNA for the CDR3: TGTGCCAGCGGCCGTCTAGCGGCTGAATACAATGAGCAGTTCTTC. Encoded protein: CASGRLAAEYNEQFF.

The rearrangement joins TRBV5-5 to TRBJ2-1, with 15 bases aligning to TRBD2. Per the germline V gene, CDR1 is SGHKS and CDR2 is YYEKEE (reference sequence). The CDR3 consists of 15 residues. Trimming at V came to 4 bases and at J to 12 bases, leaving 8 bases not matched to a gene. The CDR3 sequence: CASSAGLAGGGGQFF. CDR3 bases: TGTGCCAGCAGCGCAGGACTAGCGGGAGGGGGTGGGCAGTTCTTC.

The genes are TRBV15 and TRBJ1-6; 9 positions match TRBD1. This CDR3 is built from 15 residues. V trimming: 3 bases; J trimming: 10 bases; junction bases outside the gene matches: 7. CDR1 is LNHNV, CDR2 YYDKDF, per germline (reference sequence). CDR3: CATSRGTGMTSPLHF. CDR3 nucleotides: TGTGCCACCAGCAGGGGGACAGGGATGACCTCACCCCTCCACTTT.

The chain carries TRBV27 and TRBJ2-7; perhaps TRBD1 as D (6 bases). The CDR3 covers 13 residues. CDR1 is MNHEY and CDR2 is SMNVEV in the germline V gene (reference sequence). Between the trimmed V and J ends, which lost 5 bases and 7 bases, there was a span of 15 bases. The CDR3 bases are TGTGCCAGCAGTCCCAGAAGAGGGGGTGAGCAGTACTTC. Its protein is CASSPRRGGEQYF.